These T cell receptor beta chains were read from a single sample in a study of vaccination and CD4 T cells after COVID-19. The antigens of these receptors remain unknown. MiXCR, run by TCRdb on the PCR reads, gives a single entry per CDR3 protein. The data show roughly 11,000 distinct CDR3 sequences, about 29% seen once. The specimen was CD4+ T cells from blood, cultured in vitro. These receptors were collected from a human donor in good health. The CDR3 runs from the conserved cysteine through the conserved F or W. D genes are given only for firm matches. Clone size is shown for a subset of rows, as once, few, many or a class of expanded clone.

D gene | J gene | clone size | V gene | CDR3 DNA | CDR3 protein
NA | TRBJ1-5 | few | TRBV7-8 | TGTGCCAGCAGCGCCCAACAGGGTAGGAATCAGCCCCAGCATTTT | CASSAQQGRNQPQHF
NA | TRBJ2-2 | NA | TRBV7-6 | TGTGCCAGCAGTCGGGCCGAGAGCGGGGAGCTGTTTTTT | CASSRAESGELFF
NA | TRBJ1-5 | medium-sized | TRBV6-1 | TGTGCCAGCAGTGATCGACAGTATCAGCCCCAGCATTTT | CASSDRQYQPQHF
NA | TRBJ1-5 | NA | TRBV5-1 | TGCGCCAGCAGCTTAGGGAGTAGCAATCAGCCCCAGCATTTT | CASSLGSSNQPQHF
NA | TRBJ1-1 | few | TRBV5-1 | TGCGCCAGCAGCTTGGTGCCAACGAACACTGAAGCTTTCTTT | CASSLVPTNTEAFF
NA | TRBJ1-1 | NA | TRBV7-2 | TGTGCCAGCAACTCCCACACTGAAGCTTTCTTT | CASNSHTEAFF
NA | TRBJ2-7 | NA | TRBV6-1 | TGTGCCAGCGGGGCGCGGTGGTACGAGCAGTACTTC | CASGARWYEQYF
TRBD1 | TRBJ1-2 | NA | TRBV28 | TGTGCCAGTAACCGGGACAGATATGGCTACACCTTC | CASNRDRYGYTF
TRBD1 | TRBJ2-5 | few | TRBV27 | TGTGCCAGCAGTTTATGGGGGACAGTAGAGACCCAGTACTTC | CASSLWGTVETQYF
NA | TRBJ2-7 | NA | TRBV29-1 | TGCAGCGTTGCCAGCCCGCAAGCCTACGAGCAGTACTTC | CSVASPQAYEQYF
TRBD1 | TRBJ1-1 | NA | TRBV6-2/TRBV6-3 | TGTGCCAGCAGTTATCGAGCCCCCGGGAGGCAGGGGGGAATGAACACTGTAGCTTTCTTT | CASSYRAPGRQGGMNTVAFF
TRBD2 | TRBJ2-1 | NA | TRBV7-2 | TGTGCCAGCAGCCCGGGGGTCGGGGTTCGGACTAGCGGGAGGCCCGGTGCAAATGAGCAGTTCTTC | CASSPGVGVRTSGRPGANEQFF
NA | TRBJ2-7 | NA | TRBV18 | TGTGCCAGCTCACCACTGTCCTACGAGCAGTACTTC | CASSPLSYEQYF
NA | TRBJ1-3 | few | TRBV27 | TGTGCCAGCAGCCGATCCGGGACCTTCTCTGGAAACACCATATATTTT | CASSRSGTFSGNTIYF
NA | TRBJ2-3 | NA | TRBV4-2 | TGTGCCAGCAGCCCTCTTCAAGGGACGCAGTATTTT | CASSPLQGTQYF
NA | TRBJ1-5 | NA | TRBV5-4 | TGTGCCAGCAGCTTGGGCGGGTCCAATCAGCCCCAGCATTTT | CASSLGGSNQPQHF
NA | TRBJ1-5 | NA | TRBV6-1 | TGTGCCAGCGGGGAACAGGGAACCAATCAGCCCCAGCATTTT | CASGEQGTNQPQHF
NA | TRBJ2-4 | NA | TRBV20-1 | TGCAGTGCTAAGGCGAGGGGGGACGCGGGCAAAAACATTCAGTACTTC | CSAKARGDAGKNIQYF
NA | TRBJ1-1 | few | TRBV7-3 | TGTGCCAGCAGCCCAGGTCTATGGGGGAACACTGAAGCTTTCTTT | CASSPGLWGNTEAFF
NA | TRBJ2-3 | NA | TRBV24-1 | TGTGCCACCAGTGATCCCACGCATTCGCTGGCACAGTATTTT | CATSDPTHSLAQYF
NA | TRBJ2-7 | few | TRBV12-3/TRBV12-4 | TGTGCCAGCAGTCTTTCAGGGTTTTCCCCCTACGAGCAGTACTTC | CASSLSGFSPYEQYF
NA | TRBJ1-2 | NA | TRBV7-8 | TGTGCCAGCAGCCTAAACAGGATACCAAACTATGGCTACACCTTC | CASSLNRIPNYGYTF
TRBD2 | TRBJ2-2 | few | TRBV19 | TGTGCCAGTTCCACGACTAGCCGGATCGGGGAGCTGTTTTTT | CASSTTSRIGELFF
NA | TRBJ1-2 | NA | TRBV29-1 | TGCAGCGTTGAAGAGGGTAAGGGGACGTACACCTTC | CSVEEGKGTYTF
NA | TRBJ2-7 | NA | TRBV3-1 | TGTGCCAGCAGCCAAATACTGGCTACGGAGCAGTACTTC | CASSQILATEQYF
NA | TRBJ2-7 | once | TRBV19 | TGTGCCAGCCTTGACAGGTTGAACTACGAGCAGTACTTC | CASLDRLNYEQYF
NA | TRBJ2-6 | NA | TRBV7-2 | TGTGCCAGTGACGGGACGGCTGGGGCCAACGTCCTGACTTTC | CASDGTAGANVLTF
TRBD1 | TRBJ1-2 | few | TRBV30 | TGTGCCTGGAGAATGGGACAGGGAGTAGACTATGGCTACACCTTC | CAWRMGQGVDYGYTF
TRBD2 | TRBJ2-1 | few | TRBV7-9 | TGTGCCAGCAGCCGTCTGGCGGGAGTTAGTACTGAGCAGTTCTTC | CASSRLAGVSTEQFF
NA | TRBJ1-3 | NA | TRBV7-2 | TGTGCCAGCAGCCCCAGGGGCTCTGGAAACACCATATATTTT | CASSPRGSGNTIYF
NA | TRBJ1-1 | few | TRBV19 | TGTGCCAGTACCAAGGGGGTGGACCGCCGCGGCACTGAAGCTTTCTTT | CASTKGVDRRGTEAFF
NA | TRBJ1-5 | NA | TRBV20-1 | TGCAGTGCTAGAGATCTAATTGGAGGGAATCAGCCCCAGCATTTT | CSARDLIGGNQPQHF
NA | TRBJ1-4 | NA | TRBV11-1 | TGTGCCAGCAGCTCCCGTTGGACAGCTAATGAAAAACTGTTTTTT | CASSSRWTANEKLFF
NA | TRBJ2-5 | medium-sized | TRBV20-1 | TGCAGTGCTAGAGAAGAACGGGTGTGGGCCGTTTCATGGGAGACCCAGTACTTC | CSAREERVWAVSWETQYF
TRBD1 | TRBJ2-5 | NA | TRBV6-2/TRBV6-3 | TGTGCCAGCAGTCCGGGACAGCACTTCCAAGAGACCCAGTACTTC | CASSPGQHFQETQYF
NA | TRBJ2-3 | NA | TRBV24-1 | TGTGCCACCAGCCGCTCGGGGAGCACAGATACGCAGTATTTT | CATSRSGSTDTQYF
NA | TRBJ1-5 | few | TRBV28 | TGTGCCAGCAGTTCCAACAATCAGCCCCAGCATTTT | CASSSNNQPQHF
TRBD2 | TRBJ2-5 | NA | TRBV7-3 | TGTGCCAGCAGCTTAACTAGCGGGAAACAGTCAGAGACCCAGTACTTC | CASSLTSGKQSETQYF
NA | TRBJ2-3 | few | TRBV7-2 | TGTGCCAGCACCCCCCCCCGTACAGATACGCAGTATTTT | CASTPPRTDTQYF
TRBD2 | TRBJ2-3 | NA | TRBV6-1 | TGTGCCAGCAGTCTAGCGGGGCACAGCACAGATACGCAGTATTTT | CASSLAGHSTDTQYF
TRBD2 | TRBJ2-7 | few | TRBV7-2 | TGTGCCAGCAGCGTTAGCGGGAGGTTCACCTACGAGCAGTACTTC | CASSVSGRFTYEQYF
NA | TRBJ2-5 | NA | TRBV7-2 | TGTGCCAGCAGCTTTTCCTTCCAAGAGACCCAGTACTTC | CASSFSFQETQYF
TRBD2 | TRBJ2-7 | NA | TRBV5-8 | TGTGCCAGCAGAGCGGGAGGGTGGTACGAGCAGTACTTC | CASRAGGWYEQYF
NA | TRBJ1-5 | NA | TRBV20-1 | TGCAGTGCTAGTTTGGACGGGAAATCTCTAGCCCAGCATTTT | CSASLDGKSLAQHF
NA | TRBJ2-3 | few | TRBV7-2 | TGTGCCAGCAGCTCTCCGACAGGCTCTAGCACAGATACGCAGTATTTT | CASSSPTGSSTDTQYF
NA | TRBJ2-1 | NA | TRBV7-8 | TGTGCCAGCAGCCCAGGGGGTGGCGGGAGCTCCTACAATGAGCAGTTCTTC | CASSPGGGGSSYNEQFF
NA | TRBJ1-2 | few | TRBV7-8 | TGTGCCAGCAGCTTAGAGGGTCTGGGCCGCCCTGCCTATGGCTACACCTTC | CASSLEGLGRPAYGYTF
TRBD2 | TRBJ2-5 | NA | TRBV5-6 | TGTGCCAGCAGCATAGGCCCTTCCGGGACTAGCTACGAGACCCAGTACTTC | CASSIGPSGTSYETQYF
NA | TRBJ1-2 | NA | TRBV18 | TGTGCCAGCTCACCCTTGCCTGAGGGTAACTATGGCTACACCTTC | CASSPLPEGNYGYTF
NA | TRBJ1-2 | medium-sized | TRBV7-2 | TGTGCCAGCAGCTTAGGTCTAGGGGGGTATGGCTACACCTTC | CASSLGLGGYGYTF
NA | TRBJ2-5 | NA | TRBV5-1 | TGCGCCAGCCGACCGCAAACTAGCCGGGGAGAGACCCAGTACTTC | CASRPQTSRGETQYF
TRBD2 | TRBJ2-6 | NA | TRBV28 | TGTGCCAGCAGTCCCCGGGGGGGGACTGGGGCCAACGTCCTGACTTTC | CASSPRGGTGANVLTF
TRBD2 | TRBJ2-1 | once | TRBV18 | TGTGCCAGCTCACCAACTAGCGGGGACAATGAGCAGTTCTTC | CASSPTSGDNEQFF
TRBD2 | TRBJ2-3 | few | TRBV7-2 | TGTGCCAGCAGCGGACTAGCGGGAGTGGGAGATACGCAGTATTTT | CASSGLAGVGDTQYF
NA | TRBJ2-5 | few | TRBV6-1 | TGTGCCAGCAGTGAAGCTTTGAGAATGGGCCAGTACTTC | CASSEALRMGQYF